Below are 20 T cell receptor beta chains sequenced from a single sample in a study of cytomegalovirus exposure and HLA in healthy donors. The PCR used 60 Vbeta and 13 Jbeta primers. Produced via immunoSEQ multiplex PCR; TCRdb's table is partial and in-frame only. The sample carries roughly 130,000 clones, 84% recorded once. Sequencing input: PBMCs. The receptors derive from a woman younger than 30 in good health and CMV-seropositive.

This clone was counted once. This chain uses TRBV6-1 with TRBJ2-5; 7 nucleotides match TRBD2. The CDR3 runs 15 residues. V trimming: 2 bases; J trimming: 1 base; junction bases outside the gene matches: 4. CDR1 and CDR2 from the germline V gene are MNHNS and SASEGT. DNA for the CDR3: TGTGCCAGCAGTGAACCAGGGACTACCCAAGAGACCCAGTACTTC. This translates into CASSEPGTTQETQYF.

Only a few counts were recorded for this clone. V is TRBV27 and J is TRBJ2-1, with 8 bases aligning to TRBD2. The trim removed 3 bases at V and 4 bases at J, leaving 5 bases unmatched. This CDR3 is 15 amino acids long. CDR1 is MNHEY, CDR2 SMNVEV, per germline (reference sequence). The CDR3 protein is CASSFDSGEYNEQFF. CDR3 nucleotides: TGTGCCAGCAGTTTCGATAGCGGGGAGTACAATGAGCAGTTCTTC.

This chain joins TRBV27 and TRBJ2-5, with D unclear. The CDR3 is made up of 12 amino acids. Trimming took 1 base from V and 4 from J, leaving 4 bases between them. Germline values: CDR1 MNHEY, CDR2 SMNVEV (reference sequence). The CDR3 DNA is TGTGCCAGCAGTTTATACGGAGAGACCCAGTACTTC. This gives the protein CASSLYGETQYF.

Comment on this clone: At one end the junction does not follow the germline gene, possibly because of a read error. Other DNA sequences in the same sample also yield this CDR3. This chain connects TRBV25-1 to TRBJ1-1; 10 bases fit TRBD1. This CDR3 comprises 16 residues. Germline V CDR1 and CDR2: MGHDK, SYGVNS. The CDR3 spells CASSELGQGGDTEAFF. The CDR3 DNA sequence: TGTGCCAGCAGTGAGCTCGGACAGGGGGGGGACACCGAAGCTTTCTTT.

The chain recombines TRBV15 with TRBJ2-7; D uncertain. Trimming removed 0 bases from V and 0 bases from J, with 3 bases in between. Germline CDR1 is LNHNV and CDR2 is YYDKDF (reference sequence). There are 13 residues in the CDR3. The CDR3 protein is CATSRDHSYEQYF. In nucleotides, the CDR3 is TGTGCCACCAGCAGAGATCACTCCTACGAGCAGTACTTC.

The rearrangement uses TRBV6-1 and TRBJ2-3, with 12 bases fitting TRBD2. This CDR3 contains 20 residues. V dropped 2 bases and J dropped 2; count of bases not matched to a gene: 14. Germline-derived CDR1 and CDR2 are MNHNS and SASEGT. CDR3 DNA sequence: TGTGCCAGCAGTGAATTGTGGCGGCTAGCGGGGGGGAAAAACACAGATACGCAGTATTTT. Its protein product is CASSELWRLAGGKNTDTQYF.

This chain links TRBV2 with TRBJ2-1; D is possibly TRBD2 (6 bases). CDR1 and CDR2 (germline): SNHLY, FYNNEI. V lost 4 bases, J lost 5 bases, and 12 bases lay in between. The CDR3 covers 14 residues. In nucleotides, the CDR3 is TGTGCCAGCAGTGCGGGGGAGCTGGACAATGAGCAGTTCTTC. It yields the protein CASSAGELDNEQFF. The whole variable domain, remainder taken from reference TRBV2 and TRBJ2-1, is EPEVTQTPSHQVTQMGQEVILRCVPISNHLYFYWYRQILGQKVEFLVSFYNNEISEKSEIFDDQFSVERPDGSNFTLKIRSTKLEDSAMYFCASSAGELDNEQFFGPGTRLTVL.

The DNA of the CDR3 is TGTGCCAGCAGTATAGGACAGGGACAAGAGACCCAGTACTTC. Its translation: CASSIGQGQETQYF. The gene calls are TRBV6-1 and TRBJ2-5, with TRBD1 matching over 8 bases. Trimming removed 5 bases from V and 2 bases from J; junction bases left unmatched: 4. Germline V gives CDR1 MNHNS, CDR2 SASEGT. The CDR3 sequence is 14 residues long.

The rearrangement joins TRBV6-5 to TRBJ2-1; the D is unclear. The CDR3 extends over 14 amino acids. The V and J ends lost 2 bases and 9 bases respectively, with 14 bases between them. Germline V lookup: CDR1 MNHEY, CDR2 SVGAGI. The DNA of the CDR3 is TGTGCCAGCAGTTACCCTCTAGAGAGTGGTGAGCAGTTCTTC. Its translation is CASSYPLESGEQFF.

This clone was counted a single time. V gene TRBV7-3 combines with J gene TRBJ2-1; 9 nucleotides align to TRBD1. The germline V gene encodes CDR1 SGHTA and CDR2 FQGTGA. V gave up 2 bases and J gave up 9 bases; unmatched junction bases: 8. The CDR3 is 15 residues long. The CDR3, as DNA: TGTGCCAGCAGCTTAGGCTACAGGGGGCGGGGTGAGCAGTTCTTC. Amino acid sequence: CASSLGYRGRGEQFF.

This clone showed up just once. The chain combines TRBV5-4 with TRBJ2-3; possibly TRBD2 for D (5 bases). Germline loops: CDR1 SGHNT, CDR2 YYREEE (reference sequence). CDR3 length: 13 residues. Trimming took 1 base from V and 5 from J, leaving 8 bases between them. Here the CDR3 reads CASSLRGEDTQYF. Here the CDR3 DNA reads TGTGCCAGCAGCTTGCGGGGAGAAGATACGCAGTATTTT.

The V gene is TRBV19, the J gene TRBJ2-5; TRBD2 matches 8 bases. The CDR3 has 15 amino acids. Looked up from germline, CDR1 is LNHDA and CDR2 is SQIVND (reference sequence). After removal of 6 bases from V and 9 bases from J, the junction contained 15 bases not matched to a gene. Written as DNA, the CDR3 is TGTGCCAGTAGCCGCATCTCGGGGGGGCTTGAGGCCCAGTACTTC. Translated: CASSRISGGLEAQYF.

The chain is built from TRBV19 and TRBJ2-3; D is unresolved. Trimming cost V 6 bases and J 0 bases, with 10 bases left between them. CDR3 length: 14 amino acids. Per the germline V gene, CDR1 is LNHDA and CDR2 is SQIVND (reference sequence). CDR3 in amino acids: CASSPFGSTDTQYF. CDR3 sequence (DNA): TGTGCCAGTAGCCCATTCGGGAGCACAGATACGCAGTATTTT.

This clone was counted a single time. The CDR3 DNA reads TGTGCCAGCAGCGTAGGGGGGGCGGGGGAGCAGTTCTTC. This encodes CASSVGGAGEQFF. The chain is built from TRBV7-3 and TRBJ2-1, with D perhaps matching TRBD2 (7 bases). The CDR3 contains 13 residues. In germline, CDR1 is SGHTA, CDR2 FQGTGA. Trimming left V 5 bases short and J 10 bases short, with 15 bases between. The whole variable domain, remainder taken from reference TRBV7-3 and TRBJ2-1, is GAGVSQTPSNKVTEKGKYVELRCDPISGHTALYWYRQSLGQGPEFLIYFQGTGAADDSGLPNDRFFAVRPEGSVSTLKIQRTERGDSAVYLCASSVGGAGEQFFGPGTRLTVL.

The chain joins TRBV6-1 to TRBJ2-7; 8 nucleotides line up with TRBD2. V trimming: 8 bases; J trimming: 0 bases; junction bases outside the gene matches: 3. From germline, CDR1 is MNHNS and CDR2 SASEGT. CDR3 length: 13 amino acids. CDR3: CASGGGTSYEQYF. CDR3 nucleotides: TGTGCCAGCGGCGGGGGGACCTCCTACGAGCAGTACTTC.

The chain links TRBV6-1 to TRBJ2-5; 12 bases are a match to TRBD2. V shed 4 bases and J 5 bases; nucleotides not matched to a gene: 5. This CDR3 contains 15 residues. The germline V gene encodes CDR1 MNHNS and CDR2 SASEGT. The CDR3 reads CASSALAGGPETQYF. The CDR3 DNA reads TGTGCCAGCAGTGCTCTAGCGGGGGGGCCCGAGACCCAGTACTTC.

This clone was picked up a small number of times. The chain joins TRBV19 to TRBJ1-5; 11 nucleotides agree with TRBD1. The CDR3 is 15 amino acids. Germline CDR1 is LNHDA and CDR2 is SQIVND (reference sequence). V shed 3 bases, J shed 6 bases, and the junction held 4 bases outside the gene matches. The CDR3 coding sequence is TGTGCCAGTAGTATTGGGGGGACAGGGGGTCAGCCCCAGCATTTT. Its protein product is CASSIGGTGGQPQHF.

This chain links TRBV6-5 with TRBJ1-4; 8 positions agree with TRBD1. Germline lookup yields CDR1 MNHEY and CDR2 SVGAGI. This CDR3 comprises 15 residues. V lost 1 base, J lost 7 bases, and 5 bases stayed unmatched. The CDR3 here is CASSYFGQGGEKLFF. CDR3 in DNA: TGTGCCAGCAGTTACTTTGGACAGGGAGGTGAAAAACTGTTTTTT.

The rearrangement links TRBV6-1 to TRBJ1-5; perhaps TRBD1 as D (5 bases). CDR1 and CDR2 (germline): MNHNS, SASEGT. V dropped 3 bases and J dropped 7 bases, with 19 bases sitting between them. The CDR3 loop spans 16 amino acids. CDR3 loop: CASSDPPGGLSQPQHF. The CDR3 region has the DNA TGTGCCAGCAGTGACCCCCCCGGGGGTTTGAGCCAGCCCCAGCATTTT.

The rearrangement links TRBV19 to TRBJ2-7, with 8 bases fitting TRBD1. Germline CDR1 and CDR2: LNHDA and SQIVND (reference sequence). The V gene end was trimmed by 3 bases and the J gene end by 3 bases; junction bases not matched to a gene: 7. The CDR3 spans 15 residues. The CDR3 DNA reads TGTGCCAGTAGTATGTTCGCAGGGGGCGGCTACGAGCAGTACTTC. Its translation: CASSMFAGGGYEQYF.